The 17 T cell receptor beta chains below all came from one sample that was sequenced in a study of shared clonotypes between healthy human individuals. Assay: immunoSEQ multiplex PCR; the TCRdb copy retains only in-frame clones and omits some. The sample lists a few hundred thousand clones, 79% occurring once. Specimen: PBMCs. The receptors stem from a woman aged 40-49 years in good health. Some clones in this sample may be carry-over from other donors' samples.

This clone came up once. This rearrangement joins TRBV7-2 to TRBJ2-7; 7 nucleotides line up with TRBD1. Per germline, CDR1 SGHTA and CDR2 FQGNSA. With 1 base clipped from V and 5 bases from J, the junction kept 8 bases outside the gene matches. The CDR3 is 15 amino acids. This CDR3 reads CASSLGGGYFDEQYF. Written as DNA, the CDR3 is TGTGCCAGCAGCTTAGGAGGGGGCTATTTCGACGAGCAGTACTTC.

This chain uses TRBV5-1 with TRBJ2-7; a weak D match, TRBD2 (5 bases). CDR1 is SGHRS and CDR2 is YFSETQ in the germline V gene. The CDR3 loop spans 12 amino acids. V was trimmed by 5 bases and J by 5 bases, leaving 11 bases between them. The CDR3 spells CASRGASNEQYF. Written as DNA, the CDR3 is TGCGCCAGCAGGGGAGCTAGCAACGAGCAGTACTTC.

The CDR3 DNA reads as TGCGCCAGCAGCCAACAGACTGAGCAGCCCCAGCATTTT. Translated: CASSQQTEQPQHF. This chain uses TRBV4-1 with TRBJ1-5; no clear D gene. With 2 bases removed from V and 7 bases from J, the gap between germline ends came to 9 bases. This CDR3 contains 13 residues. Germline-derived CDR1 and CDR2 are MGHRA and YSYEKL.

This chain connects TRBV2 to TRBJ2-3; no firm D call. Germline V CDR1 and CDR2: SNHLY, FYNNEI. V lost 3 bases and J 2 bases, leaving 9 bases between the germline ends. CDR3 length: 14 amino acids. CDR3 residues: CASSEGLNTDTQYF. For the CDR3, the DNA is TGTGCCAGCAGTGAGGGTCTAAACACAGATACGCAGTATTTT.

The chain has TRBV4-1 and TRBJ2-2; 9 bases agree with TRBD1. Germline CDR1 reads MGHRA; CDR2 reads YSYEKL. After removal of 6 bases from V and 4 bases from J, the junction contained 6 bases not matched to a gene. The length of the CDR3 is 15 residues. The CDR3 here is CASRLQGASTGELFF. The CDR3 DNA follows: TGCGCCAGCAGGCTACAGGGGGCGAGCACCGGGGAGCTGTTTTTT.

The gene calls are TRBV2 and TRBJ2-1; D ambiguous. This CDR3 comprises 13 residues. V lost 4 bases and J 3 bases, leaving 7 bases between the germline ends. The germline CDR1 and CDR2 sequences are SNHLY and FYNNEI. The CDR3 DNA follows: TGTGCCAGCAGTGTAGGTTTCTACAATGAGCAGTTCTTC. Translated, it gives CASSVGFYNEQFF.

V usage is TRBV7-9 and J usage is TRBJ1-1; TRBD1 agrees at 10 bases. The CDR3 is made up of 15 amino acids. After removal of 5 bases from V and 2 bases from J, the junction contained 5 bases not matched to a gene. Germline CDR1 reads SEHNR; CDR2 reads FQNEAQ (reference sequence). The CDR3 coding sequence is TGTGCCAGCAGCGCCGCGACAGGGGGCAACACTGAAGCTTTCTTT. It specifies CASSAATGGNTEAFF.

This clone came up many times. This chain links TRBV6-1 with TRBJ1-2; D ambiguous. Germline CDR1 and CDR2: MNHNS and SASEGT. The V gene lost 6 bases and the J gene lost 4 bases, with 12 bases spanning the gap. The CDR3 is 13 residues long. Here the CDR3 reads CASRSPGSYGYTF. CDR3 sequence (DNA): TGTGCCAGCAGGTCCCCGGGGAGCTATGGCTACACCTTC.

The chain links TRBV7-2 to TRBJ2-1, with 7 bases aligning to TRBD1. The CDR3 consists of 14 residues. Looked up from germline, CDR1 is SGHTA and CDR2 is FQGNSA. V lost 5 bases and J lost 7; bases outside the gene matches: 8. The CDR3 sequence: CASSTPTGSNEQFF. In DNA, the CDR3 is TGTGCCAGCAGCACCCCGACAGGGTCGAATGAGCAGTTCTTC.

The rearrangement joins TRBV4-1 to TRBJ2-7; possibly TRBD2 for D (6 bases). The CDR3 sequence is 17 residues long. Germline values: CDR1 MGHRA, CDR2 YSYEKL. The V end lost 4 bases, the J end lost 3 bases, and 22 bases lay between the germline ends. The CDR3 region is CASSPRLGDHLVYEQYF. CDR3 DNA: TGCGCCAGCAGCCCCCGACTAGGTGACCACCTTGTCTACGAGCAGTACTTC.

The chain combines TRBV29-1 with TRBJ2-7; TRBD1 agrees at 9 bases. Germline CDR1 is SQVTM and CDR2 is ANQGSEA. J lost 4 bases, V lost 5 bases, and 12 bases had no gene match. The CDR3 is 15 residues long. CDR3 region: CSVRGSGQGFYEQYF. The CDR3 nucleotides are TGCAGCGTTCGCGGCTCGGGACAGGGTTTTTACGAGCAGTACTTC.

Only a few counts were recorded for this clone. The CDR3 nucleotides are TGTGCCAGCAGCTTGAACTTCGCAGGGAGTGGAAACACCATATATTTT. Residues: CASSLNFAGSGNTIYF. The V gene is TRBV5-4, the J gene TRBJ1-3; D might be TRBD1 (5 bases). The CDR3 is 16 amino acids. V was trimmed by 1 base and J by 3 bases, leaving 14 bases between them. Germline lookup yields CDR1 SGHNT and CDR2 YYREEE (reference sequence).

The table lists this clone with a count of one. CDR3 DNA: TGTGCCTGCCACCCAGGACAGGGGGTCTACGAGCAGTACTTC. Translated, it gives CACHPGQGVYEQYF. The chain uses TRBV30 and TRBJ2-7, with TRBD1 identical over 10 bases. J gave up 3 bases and V 6 bases, and 8 bases lay outside the gene matches. The CDR3 covers 14 residues. Germline-derived CDR1 and CDR2 are GTSNPN and SVGIG (reference sequence).

The V gene is TRBV29-1, the J gene TRBJ2-2; 12 nucleotides align to TRBD2. Germline lookup yields CDR1 SQVTM and CDR2 ANQGSEA. The CDR3 length is 13 residues. V was pared by 7 bases and J by 9 bases, with 6 bases of the junction left unmatched. The CDR3 sequence: CSGQTSGSWELFF. The CDR3 bases are TGCAGCGGTCAGACTAGCGGGAGCTGGGAGCTGTTTTTT.

This clone appeared a few times. The V and J genes are TRBV15 and TRBJ1-2, with D possibly being TRBD1 (5 bases). V was clipped by 2 bases and J by 4 bases, with 8 bases between them. Germline values: CDR1 LNHNV, CDR2 YYDKDF (reference sequence). The CDR3 is 13 amino acids. This CDR3 is CATSRPDSYGYTF. CDR3 sequence (DNA): TGTGCCACCAGCAGACCCGACAGCTATGGCTACACCTTC. Full variable domain (rest looked up from reference TRBV15 and TRBJ1-2): DAMVIQNPRYQVTQFGKPVTLSCSQTLNHNVMYWYQQKSSQAPKLLFHYYDKDFNNEADTPDNFQSRRPNTSFCFLDIRSPGLGDTAMYLCATSRPDSYGYTFGSGTRLTVV.

This chain uses TRBV18 with TRBJ2-2; 10 nucleotides align to TRBD1. CDR1 KGHSH and CDR2 LQKENI come from the germline V gene. The CDR3 runs 16 residues. V shed 1 base and J 5 bases; nucleotides not matched to a gene: 4. CDR3 sequence (DNA): TGTGCCAGCTCACCACTGACAGGGGGCTTGACCGGGGAGCTGTTTTTT. Translating gives CASSPLTGGLTGELFF.

The V call is TRBV18, the J call TRBJ1-6, with TRBD1 as a possible D gene (5 bases). The V end lost 1 base, the J end lost 10 bases, and 14 bases lay between the germline ends. Germline assignment: CDR1 KGHSH and CDR2 LQKENI. The length of the CDR3 is 15 residues. In DNA, the CDR3 is TGTGCCAGCTCACCACTTGGGGCTCTACGATCACCCCTCCACTTT. This sequence encodes CASSPLGALRSPLHF.